Sequencing of this T cell receptor (beta chain) was carried out in a study of blood T cell repertoires in COVID-19. Germline V gene data show CDR1 as LNHDA and CDR2 as SQIVND (reference sequence). This CDR3 contains 18 residues. V shed 4 bases and J 3 bases; nucleotides not matched to a gene: 12. Authors' data handling: Estimation of nucleated cell counts relied on the amplification of reference gene primers. Produced via immunoSEQ multiplex PCR; TCRdb's table is partial and in-frame only. For V, J and clone size, that table is used; D and trimming come from the DNA. The data contain more than 110,000 clones, more than 80% of them singletons.

What was sequenced was PBMCs or T cells enriched from blood (not recorded which). This clonotype was obtained from a young woman who had been exposed to COVID-19. The chain links TRBV19 to TRBJ1-1; TRBD1 matches 12 bases. The CDR3 nucleotides are TGTGCCAGTAGTAGGGGGACAGGGGGCGAGACTTTTGACACTGAAGCTTTCTTT. Its translation: CASSRGTGGETFDTEAFF.